The TCR beta chain under discussion was sequenced for a study of CD8+ T cells in alopecia areata. Study-level background: The duration of tofacitinib was 6 to 18 months, with 6 months off drug afterward.

Extracted RNA was reverse transcribed, and the resulting cDNA served as sequencing template. Using immunoSEQ multiplex PCR, the repertoire was profiled, and TCRdb retains in-frame clones only, with some absent. The sample shows approximately 150,000 clones, 45% to 60% of them seen only once. The CDR3 runs to 15 residues. V lost 4 bases and J lost 1, with 11 bases in between. CDR1 and CDR2 (germline): MDHEN, SYDVKM. Ten or more counts support this clone. The TCR comes from a human donor with alopecia areata. What was sequenced was CD4+ T cells sorted from blood. The chain recombines TRBV28 with TRBJ1-3, with a tentative D call TRBD1 (6 bases). The CDR3 spells CASSYPGASGNTIYF. The CDR3 DNA sequence: TGTGCCAGCAGTTACCCGGGGGCATCTGGAAACACCATATATTTT.